This T cell receptor beta chain was identified in a study of T cell responses to AZD1222 COVID-19 vaccine. The V gene lost 0 bases and the J gene lost 0 bases, with 5 bases spanning the gap. CDR1 is SGHAT, CDR2 FQNNGV, per germline. The CDR3 sequence is 14 residues long. General study results and limits: After the peak T cell response, and only then, were repertoires sampled. Among those given AZD1222, only 6 or 7 were seropositive at baseline.

The repertoire was sequenced with immunoSEQ multiplex PCR; TCRdb's copy has only in-frame clones and lacks some. The table shows some 100,000 clones, with under 95% occurring only once. Concerning this clone itself: As yet, its antigen is unknown.

The chain has TRBV11-2 and TRBJ1-2; no firm D call. The sequence was collected from an adult in good health. This sample comprised peripheral blood, obtained on day 0 of AZD1222 vaccination. The CDR3 region is CASSLDRTNYGYTF. CDR3 nucleotides: TGTGCCAGCAGCTTAGACAGGACTAACTATGGCTACACCTTC.